This T cell receptor beta chain was observed in a study of neoadjuvant anti-PD-1 for oral cavity cancer. The time point: after neoadjuvant nivolumab, at surgical resection. Libraries were prepared by immunoSEQ multiplex PCR; TCRdb keeps only in-frame clonotypes and omits some of them. The sample carries approximately 13,000 clones, roughly 70% recorded once. The V segment lost 5 bases and the J segment 4 bases; nucleotides outside the gene matches: 7. Germline V CDR1 and CDR2: SGHAT, FQNNGV. The CDR3 consists of 14 residues. The V and J genes are TRBV11-2 and TRBJ2-7, with 8 bases matching TRBD2. The sequencing used PBMCs, collected after nivolumab (anti-PD-1) treatment. The origin of this receptor is a person aged 40-85 years with oral cavity squamous cell carcinoma. The CDR3 sequence is CASSPFGGGYEQYF. In DNA form, the CDR3 reads TGTGCCAGCAGCCCTTTTGGCGGGGGGTACGAGCAGTACTTC.